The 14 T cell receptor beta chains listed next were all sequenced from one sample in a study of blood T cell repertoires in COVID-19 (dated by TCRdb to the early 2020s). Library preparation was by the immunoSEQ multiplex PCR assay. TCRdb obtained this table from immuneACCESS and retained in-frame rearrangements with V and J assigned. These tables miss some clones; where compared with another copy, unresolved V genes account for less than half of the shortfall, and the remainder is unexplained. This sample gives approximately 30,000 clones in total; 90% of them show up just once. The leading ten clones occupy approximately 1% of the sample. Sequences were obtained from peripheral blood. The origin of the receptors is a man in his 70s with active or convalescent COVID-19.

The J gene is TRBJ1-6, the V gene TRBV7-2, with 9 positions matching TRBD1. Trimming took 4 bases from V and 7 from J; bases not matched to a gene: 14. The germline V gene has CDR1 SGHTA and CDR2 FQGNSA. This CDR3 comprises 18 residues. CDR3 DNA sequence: TGTGCCAGCAGCTCAACCGGACAGGGGCAACGGACAAATTCACCCCTCCACTTT. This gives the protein CASSSTGQGQRTNSPLHF.

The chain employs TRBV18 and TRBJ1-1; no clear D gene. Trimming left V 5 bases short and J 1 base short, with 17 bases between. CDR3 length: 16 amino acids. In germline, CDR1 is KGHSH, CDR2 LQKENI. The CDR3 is CASSSRPGPKNTEAFF. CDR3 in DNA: TGTGCCAGCTCATCAAGACCGGGTCCTAAGAACACTGAAGCTTTCTTT.

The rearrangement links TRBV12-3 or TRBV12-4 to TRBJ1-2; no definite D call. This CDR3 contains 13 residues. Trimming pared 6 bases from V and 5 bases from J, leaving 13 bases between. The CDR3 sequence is CASSPPAGYGYTF. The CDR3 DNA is TGTGCCAGCAGCCCTCCCGCGGGGTATGGCTACACCTTC.

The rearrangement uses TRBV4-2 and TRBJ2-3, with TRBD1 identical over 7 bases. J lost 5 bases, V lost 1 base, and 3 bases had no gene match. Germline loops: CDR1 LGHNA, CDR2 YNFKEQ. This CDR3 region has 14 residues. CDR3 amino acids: CASSQGQGLDTQYF. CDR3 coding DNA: TGTGCCAGCAGCCAAGGACAGGGCCTAGATACGCAGTATTTT.

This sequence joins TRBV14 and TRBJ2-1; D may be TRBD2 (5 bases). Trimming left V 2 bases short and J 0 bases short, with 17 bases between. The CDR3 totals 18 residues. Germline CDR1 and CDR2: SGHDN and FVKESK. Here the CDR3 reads CASSQIKSGNPSYNEQFF. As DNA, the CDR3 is TGTGCCAGCAGCCAAATTAAATCCGGGAACCCCTCCTACAATGAGCAGTTCTTC. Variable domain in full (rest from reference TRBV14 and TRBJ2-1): EAGVTQFPSHSVIEKGQTVTLRCDPISGHDNLYWYRRVMGKEIKFLLHFVKESKQDESGMPNNRFLAERTGGTYSTLKVQPAELEDSGVYFCASSQIKSGNPSYNEQFFGPGTRLTVL.

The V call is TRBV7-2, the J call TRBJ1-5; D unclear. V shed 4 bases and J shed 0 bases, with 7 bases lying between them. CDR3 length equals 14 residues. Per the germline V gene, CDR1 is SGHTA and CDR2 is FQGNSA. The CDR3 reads CASSSRGSNQPQHF. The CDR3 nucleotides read TGTGCCAGCAGCTCTAGAGGTAGCAATCAGCCCCAGCATTTT.

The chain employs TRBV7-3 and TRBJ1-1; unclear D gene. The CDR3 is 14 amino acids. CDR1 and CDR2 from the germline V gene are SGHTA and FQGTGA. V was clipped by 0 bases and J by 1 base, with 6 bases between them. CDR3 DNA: TGTGCCAGCAGCTTAACGGGCAAGAACACTGAAGCTTTCTTT. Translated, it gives CASSLTGKNTEAFF.

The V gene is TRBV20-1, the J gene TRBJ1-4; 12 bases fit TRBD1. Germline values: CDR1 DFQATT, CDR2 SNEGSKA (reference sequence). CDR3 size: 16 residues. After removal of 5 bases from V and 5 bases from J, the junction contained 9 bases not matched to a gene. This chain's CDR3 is CSACGTGGAGNEKLFF. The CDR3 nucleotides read TGCAGTGCTTGTGGGACAGGGGGCGCAGGCAATGAAAAACTGTTTTTT.

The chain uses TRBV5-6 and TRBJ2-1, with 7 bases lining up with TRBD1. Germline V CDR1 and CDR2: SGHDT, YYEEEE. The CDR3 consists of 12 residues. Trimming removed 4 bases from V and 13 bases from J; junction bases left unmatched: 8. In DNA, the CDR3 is TGTGCCAGCAGCGACCGACAGGGACCTCAGTTCTTC. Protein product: CASSDRQGPQFF.

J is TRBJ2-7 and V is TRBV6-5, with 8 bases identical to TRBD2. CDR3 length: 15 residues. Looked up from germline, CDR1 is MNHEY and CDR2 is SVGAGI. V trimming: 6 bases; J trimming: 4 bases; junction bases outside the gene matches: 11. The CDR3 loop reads CASSSKAGVGYEQYF. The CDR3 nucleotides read TGTGCCAGCAGCTCTAAAGCGGGAGTAGGTTACGAGCAGTACTTC.

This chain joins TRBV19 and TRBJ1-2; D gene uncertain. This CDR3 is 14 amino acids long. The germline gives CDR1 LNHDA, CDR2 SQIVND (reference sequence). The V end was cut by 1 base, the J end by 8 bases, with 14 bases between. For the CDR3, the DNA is TGTGCCAGTAGTATAGTCCTCCGGGGAAGCGGCTACACCTTC. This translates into CASSIVLRGSGYTF.

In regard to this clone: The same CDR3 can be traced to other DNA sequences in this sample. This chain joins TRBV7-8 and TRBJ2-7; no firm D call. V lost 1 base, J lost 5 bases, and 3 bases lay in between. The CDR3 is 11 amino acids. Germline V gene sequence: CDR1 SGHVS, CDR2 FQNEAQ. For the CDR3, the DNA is TGTGCCAGCAGCTTAGTAGACGAGCAGTACTTC. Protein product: CASSLVDEQYF.

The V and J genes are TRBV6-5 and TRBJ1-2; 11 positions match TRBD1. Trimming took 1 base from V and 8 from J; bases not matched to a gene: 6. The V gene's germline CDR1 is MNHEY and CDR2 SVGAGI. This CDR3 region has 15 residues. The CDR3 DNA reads TGTGCCAGCAGTTACTTAGGACAGGGGGCAGGGGGCTACACCTTC. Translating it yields CASSYLGQGAGGYTF.

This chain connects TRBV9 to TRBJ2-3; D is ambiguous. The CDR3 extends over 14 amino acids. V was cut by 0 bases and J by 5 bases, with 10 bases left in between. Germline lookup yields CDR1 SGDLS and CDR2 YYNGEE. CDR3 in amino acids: CASSVASNKDTQYF. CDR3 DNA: TGTGCCAGCAGCGTAGCATCCAACAAAGATACGCAGTATTTT.